What follows are 25 T cell receptor beta chains derived from one specimen sequenced in a study of blood T cells in healthy people across ages. The authors ran a second PCR of roughly 7 to 11 cycles using a sample-barcoded 5' primer and a J-beta primer mix. TCRdb reprocessed the 5' RACE reads with MiXCR, giving one entry per CDR3 protein. The table includes about 720,000 distinct CDR3 sequences, approximately 21% detected once. The material sequenced was blood. The receptors come from a man aged 65 to 79 in good health.

In this sample, this clonotype turned up a few times. The chain carries TRBV4-3 and TRBJ1-2; unclear D gene. In germline, CDR1 is LGHNA, CDR2 YSLEER. The CDR3 length is 14 residues. V lost 0 bases and J 4 bases, leaving 9 bases between the germline ends. The CDR3 here is CASSQEEVSYGYTF. Here the CDR3 DNA reads TGCGCCAGCAGCCAAGAAGAAGTCTCCTATGGCTACACCTTC.

The rearrangement uses TRBV24-1 and TRBJ2-2; 10 bases are shared with TRBD2. CDR3 length: 18 residues. J lost 1 base, V lost 3 bases, and 7 bases had no gene match. Germline CDR1 KGHDR, CDR2 SFDVKD. The CDR3 loop is CATSDPASGGRNTGELFF. CDR3 nucleotides: TGTGCCACCAGTGATCCGGCTAGCGGGGGCCGGAACACCGGGGAGCTGTTTTTT.

The CDR3 reads CASRSRGYEQFF. CDR3 coding DNA: TGTGCCAGCAGATCACGGGGCTATGAGCAGTTCTTC. The gene calls are TRBV6-2 or TRBV6-3 and TRBJ2-1, with D tentatively TRBD1 or TRBD2 (5 bases each). The germline V gene has CDR1 MNHEY and CDR2 SVGEGT. V shed 6 bases and J shed 8 bases, with 11 bases lying between them. The CDR3 sequence is 12 residues long.

The chain has TRBV5-8 and TRBJ1-5; 7 positions agree with TRBD1. V shed 4 bases and J 4 bases; nucleotides not matched to a gene: 8. This CDR3 has 15 amino acids. Germline CDR1 SGHTS, CDR2 YDEGEE. CDR3 sequence (DNA): TGTGCCAGCAGCCATCGACAGGGTGTGAATCAGCCCCAGCATTTT. Protein sequence: CASSHRQGVNQPQHF.

The rearrangement links TRBV11-2 to TRBJ2-5, with no clear D. The length of the CDR3 is 14 residues. Trimming stripped 0 bases from V and 4 bases from J, with 9 bases between. Germline CDR1 is SGHAT and CDR2 is FQNNGV. As DNA, the CDR3 is TGTGCCAGCAGCTTAGACTCCCACGCAGAGACCCAGTACTTC. It specifies CASSLDSHAETQYF.

The chain links TRBV12-3 or TRBV12-4 to TRBJ1-2; 8 bases match TRBD1. The CDR3 loop spans 16 amino acids. Trimming removed 2 bases from V and 4 bases from J; junction bases left unmatched: 9. The DNA for the CDR3 is TGTGCCAGCAGTTTATCAGGGGGCGCCGGTACCTATGGCTACACCTTC. Encoded protein: CASSLSGGAGTYGYTF.

This clonotype was observed once. The chain combines TRBV20-1 with TRBJ2-3, with unresolved D. Germline CDR1 DFQATT, CDR2 SNEGSKA (reference sequence). The CDR3 runs to 12 residues. The ends were cut back, 6 bases at V and 4 bases at J, with 11 bases in the middle. The CDR3 coding sequence is TGCAGTGCCCAAGGCCCTGCAGATACGCAGTATTTT. This gives the protein CSAQGPADTQYF.

This clonotype was detected a few times. The chain carries TRBV27 and TRBJ1-2; 7 bases are shared with TRBD1. There are 12 residues in the CDR3. Germline values: CDR1 MNHEY, CDR2 SMNVEV (reference sequence). With 8 bases clipped from V and 5 bases from J, the junction kept 5 bases outside the gene matches. The CDR3 region has the DNA TGTGCCAGCCGGGACAGTCGATATGGCTACACCTTC. Translating gives CASRDSRYGYTF.

This clonotype has just a few counts. This chain connects TRBV12-3 or TRBV12-4 to TRBJ1-6; D is unresolved. V gave up 3 bases and J gave up 0 bases, with 15 bases separating them. The CDR3 loop spans 18 amino acids. The CDR3 protein is CASSFRAARGSYNSPLHF. The CDR3 nucleotides read TGTGCCAGCAGTTTTAGGGCGGCTCGTGGCTCCTATAATTCACCCCTCCACTTT.

CDR3 coding DNA: TGCGCCAGCAGCTTGGATGGGGGCGTACGCACAGATACGCAGTATTTT. It encodes CASSLDGGVRTDTQYF. The V gene is TRBV5-1, the J gene TRBJ2-3; D perhaps matches TRBD1 (6 bases). This CDR3 has 16 amino acids. Germline CDR1 SGHRS, CDR2 YFSETQ. The V end was cut by 0 bases, the J end by 1 base, with 12 bases between.

This clonotype was detected a few times. Mismatch with germline at one junction end may stem from a read error. The rearrangement links TRBV12-3 or TRBV12-4 to TRBJ2-3, with D perhaps TRBD2 (5 bases). The CDR3 extends over 13 amino acids. This CDR3 is CASSSLAGDAQYF. In DNA form, the CDR3 reads TGTGCCAGCAGTTCTCTAGCCGGAGATGCGCAGTATTTT.

This clonotype was seen a few times. The chain uses TRBV29-1 and TRBJ2-5, with no clear D. Germline V gene sequence: CDR1 SQVTM, CDR2 ANQGSEA. With 3 bases removed from V and 7 bases from J, the gap between germline ends came to 12 bases. This CDR3 region has 12 residues. The CDR3 sequence: CSVETSPWTQYF. In DNA, the CDR3 is TGCAGCGTTGAGACATCCCCTTGGACCCAGTACTTC. Combining the CDR3 with reference TRBV29-1 and TRBJ2-5 gives the whole variable domain SAVISQKPSRDICQRGTSLTIQCQVDSQVTMMFWYRQQPGQSLTLIATANQGSEATYESGFVIDKFPISRPNLTFSTLTVSNMSPEDSSIYLCSVETSPWTQYFGPGTRLLVL.

The chain recombines TRBV5-1 with TRBJ2-5; perhaps TRBD2 as D (5 bases). CDR1 SGHRS and CDR2 YFSETQ come from the germline V gene. The CDR3 contains 14 residues. V was pared by 4 bases and J by 2 bases, with 12 bases between. CDR3 region: CASSPGEIQETQYF. CDR3 nucleotides: TGCGCCAGCAGCCCCGGGGAGATACAAGAGACCCAGTACTTC.

The table lists this clonotype with many counts. V is TRBV10-2 and J is TRBJ1-1; D possibly corresponds to TRBD1 (5 bases). This CDR3 is built from 13 residues. The ends were cut back, 7 bases at V and 4 bases at J, with 13 bases in the middle. CDR1 is WSHSY, CDR2 SAAADI, per germline. The CDR3 here is CASIRGESTEAFF. Here the CDR3 DNA reads TGCGCCAGCATTCGAGGGGAGAGCACTGAAGCTTTCTTT.

The V call is TRBV20-1, the J call TRBJ1-2; 7 bases agree with TRBD1. This CDR3 comprises 13 residues. After removal of 7 bases from V and 5 bases from J, the junction contained 10 bases not matched to a gene. From germline, CDR1 is DFQATT and CDR2 SNEGSKA (reference sequence). The CDR3 sequence: CSVFTGDKYGYTF. The CDR3 nucleotides are TGCAGTGTTTTTACAGGGGATAAGTATGGCTACACCTTC.

This CDR3 reads CATSRGGVRNQPQHF. The CDR3 region has the DNA TGTGCCACCAGCAGAGGTGGGGTACGCAATCAGCCCCAGCATTTT. V usage is TRBV15 and J usage is TRBJ1-5; unclear D gene. V was pared by 1 base and J by 2 bases, with 9 bases between. CDR1 and CDR2 from the germline V gene are LNHNV and YYDKDF (reference sequence). The CDR3 loop spans 15 amino acids. The full variable domain, with the rest looked up from reference TRBV15 and TRBJ1-5, is DAMVIQNPRYQVTQFGKPVTLSCSQTLNHNVMYWYQQKSSQAPKLLFHYYDKDFNNEADTPDNFQSRRPNTSFCFLDIRSPGLGDTAMYLCATSRGGVRNQPQHFGDGTRLSIL.

With respect to this clonotype: The junction shows a germline mismatch at one end, possibly a read error. CDR3 sequence reads: CASSLVRGHHNQQFF. CDR3 bases: TGTGCCAGCAGCTTAGTCAGAGGACACCACAATCAGCAGTTCTTC. The gene calls are TRBV11-1 and TRBJ2-1; D is perhaps TRBD1 (5 bases). The CDR3 sequence is 15 residues long. The germline CDR1 and CDR2 sequences are SGHAT and FQDESV (reference sequence). Based on the CDR3 plus reference TRBV11-1 and TRBJ2-1, the full variable domain is EAEVAQSPRYKITEKSQAVAFWCDPISGHATLYWYRQILGQGPELLVQFQDESVVDDSQLPKDRFSAERLKGVDSTLKIQPAELGDSAMYLCASSLVRGHHNQQFFGPGTRLTVL.

The chain recombines TRBV5-1 with TRBJ1-1; the D is unclear. The CDR3 is made up of 14 amino acids. Germline V gene lookup returns CDR1 SGHRS and CDR2 YFSETQ. Trimming stripped 1 base from V and 2 bases from J, with 9 bases between. The CDR3 spells CASSLLGSNTEAFF. Written as DNA, the CDR3 is TGCGCCAGCAGCTTGCTGGGATCCAACACTGAAGCTTTCTTT.

The table lists this clonotype with many counts. CDR3 sequence reads: CASSFYLSGVSTDTQYF. In DNA form, the CDR3 reads TGCGCCAGCAGCTTTTACCTTAGCGGGGTAAGCACAGATACGCAGTATTTT. The genes are TRBV5-1 and TRBJ2-3, with 8 bases that match TRBD2. From germline, CDR1 is SGHRS and CDR2 YFSETQ. The V gene end was trimmed by 2 bases and the J gene end by 0 bases; junction bases not matched to a gene: 8. The length of the CDR3 is 17 residues.

This chain links TRBV5-6 with TRBJ2-3; 10 bases match TRBD2. With V trimmed by 7 bases and J by 2 bases, 10 bases remained unmatched. Germline V CDR1 and CDR2: SGHDT, YYEEEE. The CDR3 covers 16 residues. The CDR3 nucleotides are TGTGCCAGCGGACGCTCTAGCGGGAGACACACAGATACGCAGTATTTT. Translation gives CASGRSSGRHTDTQYF. The complete variable domain, with remaining parts taken from reference TRBV5-6 and TRBJ2-3, reads DAGVTQSPTHLIKTRGQQVTLRCSPKSGHDTVSWYQQALGQGPQFIFQYYEEEERQRGNFPDRFSGHQFPNYSSELNVNALLLGDSALYLCASGRSSGRHTDTQYFGPGTRLTVL.

This clonotype was recorded many times. A read error may produce the germline difference seen at one junction end. This sequence joins TRBV5-1 and TRBJ2-3; D is possibly TRBD1 or TRBD2 (5 bases each). CDR1 and CDR2 from the germline V gene are SGHRS and YFSETQ. This CDR3 has 15 residues. The CDR3 protein is CASSLEGRGTDTQYF. The CDR3 DNA is TGTGCCAGCAGTTTAGAGGGGCGGGGCACAGATACGCAGTATTTT.

This clonotype was counted a few times. The chain has TRBV12-3 or TRBV12-4 and TRBJ2-2; 9 nucleotides match TRBD1. V was pared by 6 bases and J by 6 bases, with 8 bases of the junction left unmatched. The CDR3 length is 15 residues. This chain's CDR3 is CASRGVQGAPGELFF. The CDR3 nucleotides read TGTGCCAGCAGAGGAGTACAGGGGGCACCCGGGGAGCTGTTTTTT.

This clonotype has ten or more counts. The chain has TRBV27 and TRBJ2-3; D remains ambiguous. CDR3 size: 12 residues. Trimming cost V 6 bases and J 5 bases, with 9 bases left between them. CDR1 MNHEY and CDR2 SMNVEV come from the germline V gene (reference sequence). CDR3 protein: CASRDRQDTQYF. The DNA of the CDR3 is TGTGCCAGCAGAGACCGACAAGATACGCAGTATTTT.

The CDR3 loop reads CASSLGLAGGHTDTQYF. The CDR3, as DNA: TGTGCCAGCAGCTTAGGACTAGCGGGAGGACACACAGATACGCAGTATTTT. V gene TRBV11-2 combines with J gene TRBJ2-3, with TRBD2 identical over 13 bases. The junction had 3 bases not matched to a gene; V was cut back by 1 base and J by 2 bases. The germline gives CDR1 SGHAT, CDR2 FQNNGV. The CDR3 is 17 amino acids.

This sequence joins TRBV10-3 and TRBJ2-2, with 8 positions matching TRBD2. V trimming: 10 bases; J trimming: 3 bases; junction bases outside the gene matches: 4. This CDR3 spans 13 amino acids. Germline values: CDR1 ENHRY, CDR2 SYGVKD. CDR3 amino acids: CATGGADTGELFF. CDR3 DNA: TGTGCCACCGGGGGGGCAGACACCGGGGAGCTGTTTTTT.